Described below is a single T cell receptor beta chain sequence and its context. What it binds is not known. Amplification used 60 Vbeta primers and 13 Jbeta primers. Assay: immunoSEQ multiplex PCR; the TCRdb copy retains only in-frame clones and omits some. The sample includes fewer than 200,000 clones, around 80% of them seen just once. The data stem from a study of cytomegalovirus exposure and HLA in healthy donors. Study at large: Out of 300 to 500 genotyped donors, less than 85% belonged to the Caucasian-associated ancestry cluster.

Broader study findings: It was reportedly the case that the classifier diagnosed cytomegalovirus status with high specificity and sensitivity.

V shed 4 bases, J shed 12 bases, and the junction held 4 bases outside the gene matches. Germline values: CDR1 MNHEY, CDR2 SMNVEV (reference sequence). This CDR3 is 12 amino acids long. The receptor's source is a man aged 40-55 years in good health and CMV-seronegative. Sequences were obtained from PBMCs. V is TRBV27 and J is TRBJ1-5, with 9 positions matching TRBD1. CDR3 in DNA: TGTGCCAGCAGTTCGGGGACAGGGTTCCAGCATTTT. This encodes CASSSGTGFQHF.